A single sample gave rise to the 8 T cell receptor beta chains below, sequenced in a study of blood T cell repertoires in COVID-19. Assay: immunoSEQ multiplex PCR; the TCRdb copy retains only in-frame clones and omits some. The sample has hundreds of thousands of clones, about 80% seen once. The sample taken for sequencing was peripheral blood. These receptors were collected from a man older than 75 with acute or convalescent COVID-19.

For the CDR3, the DNA is TGTGCCAGCAGCCACCTAAGTAAAGATGGCTACACCTTC. This encodes CASSHLSKDGYTF. The chain uses TRBV5-6 and TRBJ1-2, with D unresolved. With 4 bases removed from V and 6 bases from J, the gap between germline ends came to 13 bases. This CDR3 has 13 amino acids. Germline CDR1 reads SGHDT; CDR2 reads YYEEEE.

This chain joins TRBV7-2 and TRBJ1-2; TRBD1 matches at 9 bases. Germline V gene data show CDR1 as SGHTA and CDR2 as FQGNSA. Trimming cost V 4 bases and J 8 bases; bases outside gene matches: 8. CDR3 length equals 14 residues. For the CDR3, the DNA is TGTGCCAGCAGCTCGACCGGGACAGGGAGAGGCTACACCTTC. This sequence encodes CASSSTGTGRGYTF.

J is TRBJ2-2 and V is TRBV3-1 (or the pseudogene TRBV3-2); no firm D call. Germline assignment: CDR1 LGHDT and CDR2 YNNKEL (reference sequence). This CDR3 region has 14 residues. Trimming took off 7 bases at V and 7 bases at J, with 16 bases between the two ends. CDR3 loop: CASTSGSFGGELFF. As DNA, the CDR3 is TGTGCCAGCACCTCCGGGTCCTTCGGCGGGGAGCTGTTTTTT.

The CDR3 region has the DNA TGTGCCAGCAGATCACAGGGTCGTACCGGGGAGCTGTTTTTT. It yields the protein CASRSQGRTGELFF. This chain connects TRBV6-5 to TRBJ2-2; TRBD1 might be the D (6 bases). The CDR3 runs 14 residues. CDR1 and CDR2 from the germline V gene are MNHEY and SVGAGI. V was cut by 6 bases and J by 5 bases, with 13 bases left in between.

The CDR3: CASSLAAGGTYEQYF. CDR3 bases: TGCGCCAGCAGCTTGGCAGCGGGGGGGACCTACGAGCAGTACTTC. This chain uses TRBV5-1 with TRBJ2-7, with 10 bases that match TRBD2. Trimming removed 0 bases from V and 2 bases from J; junction bases left unmatched: 2. CDR1 SGHRS and CDR2 YFSETQ come from the germline V gene. This CDR3 contains 15 residues.

This clone was seen a few times. This sequence joins TRBV6-6 and TRBJ1-5, with a weak D call TRBD1 (5 bases). The germline gives CDR1 MNHNY, CDR2 SVGAGI (reference sequence). The CDR3 loop spans 19 amino acids. V lost 5 bases and J 0 bases, leaving 23 bases between the germline ends. CDR3 nucleotides: TGTGCCAGCAGTCTCGCGGGACTCACCTCCCCGTATAGCAATCAGCCCCAGCATTTT. It yields the protein CASSLAGLTSPYSNQPQHF.

CDR3 sequence reads: CASTGTLADNEQFF. CDR3 nucleotide sequence: TGCGCCAGCACCGGGACACTAGCGGACAATGAGCAGTTCTTC. The V and J genes are TRBV5-1 and TRBJ2-1, with 8 positions matching TRBD2. Trimming at V came to 6 bases and at J to 5 bases, leaving 7 bases not matched to a gene. CDR3 length equals 14 residues. Germline assignment: CDR1 SGHRS and CDR2 YFSETQ.

V usage is TRBV28 and J usage is TRBJ1-4, with TRBD1 matching over 8 bases. The CDR3 has 16 amino acids. Unmatched junction bases numbered 13, after V lost 5 bases and J lost 8 bases. CDR1 and CDR2 (germline): MDHEN, SYDVKM. CDR3 residues: CASSLMAGRGREKLFF. For the CDR3, the DNA is TGTGCCAGCAGTCTAATGGCGGGCAGGGGGCGAGAAAAACTGTTTTTT.